This T cell receptor (beta chain) is from a study of T cell responses to AZD1222 COVID-19 vaccine. Study-level findings and limits: After the peak T cell response, and only then, were repertoires sampled. Distributed over spike, vaccine-associated CD4 TCRs predominated at 160-218 and 743-854. At baseline, just five or six AZD1222 recipients tested seropositive.

The data were produced by immunoSEQ multiplex PCR, yet TCRdb's version contains in-frame clones alone and is incomplete. The data contain about 120,000 clones, about nine tenths of them seen just once; the ten biggest clones take up 1% to 1.4%. Pooled samples include second doses given at about 4 or 12 weeks. Germline CDR1 and CDR2: LNHDA and SQIVND (reference sequence). There are 15 residues in the CDR3. V gave up 3 bases and J gave up 6 bases; unmatched junction bases: 10. With respect to this clone: Its antigen is unidentified.

The input for sequencing was peripheral blood, taken 28 days after the second AZD1222 dose. The V call is TRBV19, the J call TRBJ2-7; 8 bases agree with TRBD2. This TCR came from an adult who received the AZD1222 COVID-19 vaccine. The CDR3 bases are TGTGCCAGTAGTATGAGAAGCGGGAGTGGCTCCGAGCAGTACTTC. Its translation is CASSMRSGSGSEQYF.